This T cell receptor (beta chain) was sequenced for a study of post-analysis software for immune sequencing data. Unique molecular identifiers were built into the TCR beta cDNA libraries. TCRdb fed the PCR reads into MiXCR, producing one record per CDR3 protein. The sample holds roughly 620,000 distinct CDR3 sequences; about 44% are singletons and the top ten take 1.5% to 2%. CDR1 is DFQATT, CDR2 SNEGSKA, per germline (reference sequence). CDR3 length: 15 residues. Trimming took off 3 bases at V and 1 base at J, with 10 bases between the two ends. This clonotype was seen a handful of times. Antigen: not known. Notes on the study in general: A significant reduction in normalized Chao1 diversity was observed in multiple sclerosis patients versus controls. Relative to controls, patients had several TRBV segments at higher frequency, with TRBV5-6, TRBV5-1 and TRBV20-1 among these.

The clonotype was recovered from a girl aged 5-17 years with multiple sclerosis. Sequencing was performed on blood. The chain carries TRBV20-1 and TRBJ1-6; D is perhaps TRBD1 (5 bases). CDR3 DNA: TGCAGTGCTAGCTCAGGGCTATCCTATAATTCACCCCTCCACTTT. Translating gives CSASSGLSYNSPLHF.